A single sample is the source of the 16 T cell receptor beta chains below, sequenced in a study of PD-1 blockade in classical Hodgkin lymphoma. The method was immunoSEQ multiplex PCR; TCRdb's version includes in-frame clones alone and lacks a portion of them. The sample includes tens of thousands of clones, over 75% of them seen just once. Time point reported: cycle 4 day 1 (C4D1), after more than five weeks of nivolumab. With no exception, relapse followed autologous stem cell transplantation in all patients, and brentuximab vedotin exposure varied. Sequencing was performed on peripheral blood mononuclear cells (PBMCs), taken before the fourth cycle of nivolumab. The receptors here all came from a human donor with classical Hodgkin lymphoma.

CDR3 nucleotides: TGTGCCAGCAGTGTAGACAGGGGTCAGCCCCAGCATTTT. Translated: CASSVDRGQPQHF. The chain combines TRBV6-4 with TRBJ1-5, with 8 bases aligning to TRBD1. J gave up 6 bases and V 4 bases, and 2 bases lay outside the gene matches. There are 13 residues in the CDR3. CDR1 and CDR2 (germline): MRHNA, SNTAGT.

This chain connects TRBV7-9 to TRBJ2-1; unclear D gene. This CDR3 is built from 13 residues. The germline CDR1 and CDR2 sequences are SEHNR and FQNEAQ (reference sequence). Trimming removed 5 bases from V and 9 bases from J, with 14 bases in between. The CDR3 is CASSPYRASEQFF. CDR3 nucleotides: TGTGCCAGCAGCCCCTACCGGGCCTCTGAGCAGTTCTTC.

The chain combines TRBV9 with TRBJ2-2; D call uncertain. This CDR3 region has 14 residues. With 3 bases removed from V and 4 bases from J, the gap between germline ends came to 10 bases. Germline V gives CDR1 SGDLS, CDR2 YYNGEE. The CDR3: CASSAFKVTGELFF. The CDR3, as DNA: TGTGCCAGCAGCGCCTTCAAGGTCACCGGGGAGCTGTTTTTT.

The chain joins TRBV5-8 to TRBJ2-5; no clear D. Germline lookup yields CDR1 SGHTS and CDR2 YDEGEE. Trimming removed 1 base at V and 1 base at J, with 8 bases between. This CDR3 region has 14 residues. Here the CDR3 DNA reads TGTGCCAGCAGCTTGCTGACGGTCCAAGAGACCCAGTACTTC. The encoded protein is CASSLLTVQETQYF.

This chain uses TRBV19 with TRBJ2-2, with 11 nucleotides matching TRBD2. Per germline, CDR1 LNHDA and CDR2 SQIVND (reference sequence). V shed 3 bases, J shed 3 bases, and the junction held 3 bases outside the gene matches. The CDR3 extends over 16 amino acids. The CDR3 region has the DNA TGTGCCAGTAGTATGCGACTAGCGGGGTACACCGGGGAGCTGTTTTTT. Its translation: CASSMRLAGYTGELFF. Filled out from reference TRBV19 and TRBJ2-2, the complete variable domain reads DGGITQSPKYLFRKEGQNVTLSCEQNLNHDAMYWYRQDPGQGLRLIYYSQIVNDFQKGDIAEGYSVSREKKESFPLTVTSAQKNPTAFYLCASSMRLAGYTGELFFGEGSRLTVL.

The rearrangement uses TRBV7-3 and TRBJ2-7; D remains ambiguous. The V end lost 4 bases, the J end lost 0 bases, and 16 bases lay between the germline ends. CDR3 length: 16 amino acids. CDR1 is SGHTA, CDR2 FQGTGA, per germline. The CDR3 sequence: CASSSPQQRCSYEQYF. CDR3 coding DNA: TGTGCCAGCAGCTCCCCCCAACAGAGATGCTCCTACGAGCAGTACTTC.

The chain employs TRBV6-5 and TRBJ1-2; 10 nucleotides line up with TRBD1. V was clipped by 6 bases and J by 4 bases; unmatched bases: 2. This CDR3 comprises 13 residues. Germline V CDR1 and CDR2: MNHEY, SVGAGI. CDR3 sequence reads: CASRGTGAYGYTF. The CDR3 coding sequence is TGTGCCAGCAGGGGGACAGGGGCCTATGGCTACACCTTC.

This chain uses TRBV6-1 with TRBJ2-1; D uncertain. CDR3 length: 11 amino acids. CDR1 is MNHNS, CDR2 SASEGT, per germline. Trimming took 2 bases from V and 9 from J, leaving 5 bases between them. This CDR3 reads CASSEQLEQFF. The CDR3 DNA is TGTGCCAGCAGTGAACAACTTGAGCAGTTCTTC.

By share, this clone counts as large. The chain joins TRBV5-1 to TRBJ1-2; 8 positions agree with TRBD1. Germline V CDR1 and CDR2: SGHRS, YFSETQ. V lost 3 bases, J lost 3 bases, and 13 bases stayed unmatched. The CDR3 loop spans 17 amino acids. The CDR3 coding sequence is TGCGCCAGCAGCTCGACCGAAACAGGGGGTTACGACTATGGCTACACCTTC. Protein product: CASSSTETGGYDYGYTF.

The chain has TRBV9 and TRBJ1-1, with D possibly being TRBD1 (5 bases). V lost 0 bases, J lost 0 bases, and 12 bases lay in between. The CDR3 has 16 amino acids. Germline CDR1 SGDLS, CDR2 YYNGEE. The CDR3 DNA sequence: TGTGCCAGCAGCGTAGGTCGGGGCAACCTGAACACTGAAGCTTTCTTT. Translating it yields CASSVGRGNLNTEAFF.

This chain links TRBV11-2 with TRBJ2-5, with D tentatively TRBD1 (6 bases). The length of the CDR3 is 14 residues. Germline V gene lookup returns CDR1 SGHAT and CDR2 FQNNGV. V was trimmed by 5 bases and J by 4 bases, leaving 14 bases between them. The CDR3, as DNA: TGTGCCAGCAGCCCGGCGGCAGGGGTAGAGACCCAGTACTTC. Its protein is CASSPAAGVETQYF.

The chain joins TRBV6-6 to TRBJ1-1, with D possibly matching TRBD1 (6 bases). The CDR3 loop spans 14 amino acids. V was trimmed by 2 bases and J by 2 bases, leaving 9 bases between them. Germline V gives CDR1 MNHNY, CDR2 SVGAGI (reference sequence). DNA for the CDR3: TGTGCCAGCAGTTACGAGGGGGGTAACACTGAAGCTTTCTTT. As protein: CASSYEGGNTEAFF.

This chain uses TRBV5-5 with TRBJ1-1; D not resolved. The CDR3 has 12 residues. Germline V gives CDR1 SGHKS, CDR2 YYEKEE (reference sequence). V gave up 3 bases and J gave up 8 bases, with 11 bases separating them. The CDR3 loop reads CASSSDTMEAFF. The CDR3 nucleotides read TGTGCCAGCAGCTCCGATACGATGGAAGCTTTCTTT.

CDR3 bases: TGTGCCAGCAGCTCCCCGCGGGGGGTCACTGAAGCTTTCTTT. Protein product: CASSSPRGVTEAFF. The chain recombines TRBV6-5 with TRBJ1-1, with a tentative D call TRBD1 (5 bases). This CDR3 is 14 amino acids long. Germline V gene sequence: CDR1 MNHEY, CDR2 SVGAGI. Trimming shortened V by 6 bases and J by 4 bases, and 15 bases separated the two germline ends.

The CDR3 nucleotides read TGTGCCAGCAGTTACAGCTATGGCTACACCTTC. Protein product: CASSYSYGYTF. J is TRBJ1-2 and V is TRBV28; D call uncertain. Trimming removed 4 bases from V and 4 bases from J, with 4 bases in between. The V gene's germline CDR1 is MDHEN and CDR2 SYDVKM. This CDR3 region has 11 residues.

The gene calls are TRBV30 and TRBJ1-1; D is perhaps TRBD1 (6 bases). The V end lost 5 bases, the J end lost 1 base, and 8 bases lay between the germline ends. Germline V gene lookup returns CDR1 GTSNPN and CDR2 SVGIG (reference sequence). This CDR3 has 12 amino acids. CDR3 sequence (DNA): TGTGCCTGGGGACAGACGAACACTGAAGCTTTCTTT. This translates into CAWGQTNTEAFF.